This T cell receptor (beta chain) was documented in a study of T cell changes during pregnancy in multiple sclerosis. Trimming removed 4 bases from V and 2 bases from J, with 18 bases in between. The CDR3 loop spans 16 amino acids. Germline V gives CDR1 SGHRS, CDR2 YFSETQ. Sequencing used immunoSEQ multiplex PCR; TCRdb keeps in-frame clones, though not all of them. The sample records fewer than 100,000 clones, about 91% being singletons. The clonotype was recovered from a female donor with multiple sclerosis, enrolled in a pregnancy study. The chain links TRBV5-1 to TRBJ1-2, with D possibly being TRBD1 (5 bases). Source: peripheral blood, taken before pregnancy. The CDR3 DNA reads as TGCGCCAGCAGCCAAAACCGGGGGGAGATAAACTATGGCTACACCTTC. As protein: CASSQNRGEINYGYTF.